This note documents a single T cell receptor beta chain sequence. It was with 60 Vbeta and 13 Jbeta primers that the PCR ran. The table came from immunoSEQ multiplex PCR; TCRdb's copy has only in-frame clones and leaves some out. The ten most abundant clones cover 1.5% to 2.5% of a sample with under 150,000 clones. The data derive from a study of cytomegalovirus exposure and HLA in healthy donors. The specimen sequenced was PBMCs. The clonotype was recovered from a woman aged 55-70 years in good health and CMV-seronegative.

The CDR3 DNA sequence: TGTGCCAGTAGTGCCATCAACACACAAGAGACCCAGTACTTC. Residues: CASSAINTQETQYF. The J gene is TRBJ2-5, the V gene TRBV19; D remains unclear. Germline assignment: CDR1 LNHDA and CDR2 SQIVND (reference sequence). The CDR3 is 14 residues long. V dropped 5 bases and J dropped 2 bases, with 12 bases sitting between them. Drawing the rest from reference TRBV19 and TRBJ2-5, the complete variable domain is DGGITQSPKYLFRKEGQNVTLSCEQNLNHDAMYWYRQDPGQGLRLIYYSQIVNDFQKGDIAEGYSVSREKKESFPLTVTSAQKNPTAFYLCASSAINTQETQYFGPGTRLLVL.